These 19 T cell receptor beta chains came from one sample sequenced in a study of blood T cell repertoires in COVID-19. Using immunoSEQ multiplex PCR, the repertoire was profiled, and TCRdb retains in-frame clones only, with some absent. The table lists some 69,000 clones, over 70% of them singletons. Specimen: peripheral blood. These receptors all stem from a man older than 75 with active or convalescent COVID-19.

The rearrangement joins TRBV6-1 to TRBJ2-7; the D is unclear. Germline V gene sequence: CDR1 MNHNS, CDR2 SASEGT. Trimming took 5 bases from V and 4 from J, leaving 6 bases between them. The CDR3 has 11 residues. The CDR3: CASSSAYEQYF. In DNA form, the CDR3 reads TGTGCCAGCAGTTCAGCGTACGAGCAGTACTTC.

The chain is built from TRBV11-2 and TRBJ2-1; a weak D match, TRBD2 (5 bases). The CDR3 sequence is 15 residues long. CDR1 SGHAT and CDR2 FQNNGV come from the germline V gene. The germline V and J ends were trimmed by 3 bases and 7 bases, with 16 bases remaining between them. The CDR3 nucleotides read TGTGCCAGCAGCTTCCAGTCAGCGGTCGTTAATGAGCAGTTCTTC. Protein sequence: CASSFQSAVVNEQFF.

Notes on this clone: One end of the junction fails to match germline, which may point to a read error. The chain joins TRBV28 to TRBJ2-1; 7 positions match TRBD2. The CDR3 has 14 amino acids. Germline V gene data show CDR1 as MDHEN and CDR2 as SYDVKM. CDR3 protein: CATMGGRGYSEQFF. The CDR3 nucleotides are TGTGCCACCATGGGGGGGAGGGGATACAGTGAGCAGTTCTTC.

The chain uses TRBV11-3 and TRBJ2-7; 14 positions agree with TRBD2. V gave up 3 bases and J gave up 5 bases; unmatched junction bases: 6. CDR3 length: 16 residues. Germline assignment: CDR1 SGHNT and CDR2 YENEEA. The CDR3 spells CASSFRLAGGWNEQYF. DNA for the CDR3: TGTGCCAGCAGCTTTCGACTAGCGGGAGGGTGGAACGAGCAGTACTTC.

The rearrangement uses TRBV5-4 and TRBJ2-2, with 7 bases that match TRBD2. With V trimmed by 6 bases and J by 6 bases, 8 bases remained unmatched. Germline V lookup: CDR1 SGHNT, CDR2 YYREEE (reference sequence). The CDR3 contains 14 residues. CDR3 nucleotides: TGTGCCAGCACGGAGGGAGGGGTCGCCGGGGAGCTGTTTTTT. Translating it yields CASTEGGVAGELFF.

The rearrangement joins TRBV23-1 to TRBJ2-3; weak D call: TRBD1 (5 bases). TRBV23-1 is an ORF, and what it does is uncertain. The CDR3 spans 17 residues. V gave up 0 bases and J gave up 2 bases, with 15 bases separating them. The CDR3 DNA sequence: TGCGCCAGCAGTCAATCGGGCAGGGTATTCCTCACAGATACGCAGTATTTT. This gives the protein CASSQSGRVFLTDTQYF.

The V call is TRBV11-2, the J call TRBJ2-5; maybe TRBD1 (5 bases). The germline CDR1 and CDR2 sequences are SGHAT and FQNNGV. The CDR3 has 13 residues. Trimming left V 5 bases short and J 5 bases short, with 12 bases between. CDR3 in DNA: TGTGCCAGCAGCCCACAAGGGGCGGAGACCCAGTACTTC. Encoded protein: CASSPQGAETQYF.

The chain combines TRBV7-9 with TRBJ1-1, with no clear D. CDR3 length: 13 amino acids. V shed 5 bases and J shed 5 bases, with 12 bases lying between them. The germline V gene has CDR1 SEHNR and CDR2 FQNEAQ (reference sequence). Written as DNA, the CDR3 is TGTGCCAGCAGCCTCGGAGGGCTAACTGAAGCTTTCTTT. Translation: CASSLGGLTEAFF.

This chain connects TRBV29-1 to TRBJ2-3; 8 bases match TRBD2. J was trimmed by 4 bases and V by 4 bases; bases with no gene match: 13. The V gene's germline CDR1 is SQVTM and CDR2 ANQGSEA. This CDR3 region has 16 residues. The CDR3 bases are TGCAGCGTTGTTTACGTCCGGGGGGGCCTCTCAGATACGCAGTATTTT. Amino acid sequence: CSVVYVRGGLSDTQYF.

This clone occurred a few times. The chain has TRBV19 and TRBJ1-5; no firm D call. Germline lookup yields CDR1 LNHDA and CDR2 SQIVND (reference sequence). V lost 5 bases and J 2 bases, leaving 7 bases between the germline ends. The CDR3 is 13 amino acids. CDR3 sequence (DNA): TGTGCCAGTAGTGCACACGGCAATCAGCCCCAGCATTTT. This sequence encodes CASSAHGNQPQHF.

Written as DNA, the CDR3 is TGTGCCAGCAGTTCCCCTACTGAAGCTTTCTTT. It encodes CASSSPTEAFF. The V and J genes are TRBV28 and TRBJ1-1; no clear D gene. CDR1 is MDHEN, CDR2 SYDVKM, per germline. The CDR3 covers 11 residues. Trimming took off 4 bases at V and 5 bases at J, with 5 bases between the two ends.

V is TRBV5-1 and J is TRBJ1-6; TRBD1 matches 7 bases. Germline V gene lookup returns CDR1 SGHRS and CDR2 YFSETQ. The CDR3 covers 15 residues. V lost 0 bases to trimming and J lost 7 bases; unmatched junction nucleotides: 4. This CDR3 reads CASSLEGAMNSPLHF. The CDR3, as DNA: TGCGCCAGCAGCTTGGAGGGGGCGATGAATTCACCCCTCCACTTT. Supplemented by reference TRBV5-1 and TRBJ1-6, the full variable domain reads KAGVTQTPRYLIKTRGQQVTLSCSPISGHRSVSWYQQTPGQGLQFLFEYFSETQRNKGNFPGRFSGRQFSNSRSEMNVSTLELGDSALYLCASSLEGAMNSPLHFGNGTRLTVT.

V usage is TRBV7-2 and J usage is TRBJ1-1; 8 nucleotides align to TRBD1. CDR1 and CDR2 (germline): SGHTA, FQGNSA. Germline trimming cut 6 bases from V and 7 bases from J; bases unmatched to any gene: 7. CDR3 length: 13 amino acids. CDR3 nucleotides: TGTGCCAGCAGATTTACAGGGGGGAGTGAAGCTTTCTTT. Protein: CASRFTGGSEAFF.

This chain links TRBV7-2 with TRBJ1-1; D remains ambiguous. The CDR3 runs 15 residues. Between the trimmed V and J ends, which lost 4 bases and 5 bases, there was a span of 17 bases. Germline V gives CDR1 SGHTA, CDR2 FQGNSA. CDR3 nucleotide sequence: TGTGCCAGCAGCTATTACTCCGGGGATGGGACTGAAGCTTTCTTT. This sequence encodes CASSYYSGDGTEAFF.

This clone was recorded a few times. The CDR3 reads CASSFGQAYGGYTF. Written as DNA, the CDR3 is TGCGCCAGCAGCTTCGGACAGGCGTATGGTGGCTACACCTTC. The chain employs TRBV5-1 and TRBJ1-2, with 7 nucleotides matching TRBD1. V lost 2 bases, J lost 7 bases, and 8 bases stayed unmatched. The CDR3 contains 14 residues. CDR1 is SGHRS and CDR2 is YFSETQ in the germline V gene.

This chain connects TRBV7-6 to TRBJ2-7; 7 nucleotides line up with TRBD2. This CDR3 has 15 residues. Germline-derived CDR1 and CDR2 are SGHVS and FNYEAQ. Trimming at V came to 5 bases and at J to 2 bases, leaving 9 bases not matched to a gene. Written as DNA, the CDR3 is TGTGCCAGCAGCACCTTAGCGGGTTTCGCCTACGAGCAGTACTTC. Amino acids: CASSTLAGFAYEQYF.

The rearrangement joins TRBV6-2 or TRBV6-3 to TRBJ2-2; a possible D gene is TRBD2 (7 bases). CDR1 MNHEY and CDR2 SVGEGT come from the germline V gene. V lost 5 bases, J lost 1 base, and 23 bases lay in between. The CDR3 is 19 amino acids. DNA for the CDR3: TGTGCCAGCAGTGCTATGGGGGCTAGCGGAACCCTGAACACCGGGGAGCTGTTTTTT. Translating gives CASSAMGASGTLNTGELFF.

The rearrangement uses TRBV6-5 and TRBJ1-1; no clear D gene. V was clipped by 2 bases and J by 0 bases, with 4 bases between them. Germline V lookup: CDR1 MNHEY, CDR2 SVGAGI. This CDR3 has 13 residues. Here the CDR3 DNA reads TGTGCCAGCAGTTACCAGGTGAACACTGAAGCTTTCTTT. This gives the protein CASSYQVNTEAFF.

The chain couples TRBV30 to TRBJ1-5; 9 bases are shared with TRBD1. Germline loops: CDR1 GTSNPN, CDR2 SVGIG (reference sequence). The CDR3 runs to 13 residues. The V gene end was trimmed by 5 bases and the J gene end by 5 bases; junction bases not matched to a gene: 4. Written as DNA, the CDR3 is TGTGCCTGGGGGACAGGGTTTGATCAGCCCCAGCATTTT. It yields the protein CAWGTGFDQPQHF.